One sample yielded the 25 T cell receptor beta chains listed below, sequenced in a study of human T cells and chemical hapten exposure (TCRdb year 2021). The time point label on this specimen signifies: patch test 1, 2 weeks after DPC sensitization. What this sample's treatment or condition label stands for: therapeutic diphenylcyclopropenone sensitization with weekly scalp DPC. Library construction relied on RACE. Sequencing took place on a NextSeq 500. TCRdb reran the public reads through fastp at Q25 and MiXCR, keeping productive beta chains. Entries are consolidated by CDR3 protein sequence, retaining the most common genes and DNA. The sample data list tens of thousands of distinct CDR3 sequences, and more than 9% of these were observed just once. Clones ranked in the top ten supply less than 2.5% of the sample. The specimen comprised whole blood, sampled in connection with sensitization to the hapten diphenylcyclopropenone (DPC). The receptors come from a man aged 40-50 years with alopecia areata. Some clones in this sample may be carry-over from other donors' samples.

The chain has TRBV18 and TRBJ2-6; D not certain. This CDR3 comprises 15 residues. The ends were cut back, 2 bases at V and 6 bases at J, with 11 bases in the middle. From germline, CDR1 is KGHSH and CDR2 LQKENI. The CDR3 sequence is CASSPKVGVANVLTF. CDR3 coding DNA: TGTGCCAGCTCACCAAAGGTTGGTGTGGCCAACGTCCTGACTTTC.

This clonotype was found many times. The chain joins TRBV10-3 to TRBJ1-1; D gene ambiguous. Germline loops: CDR1 ENHRY, CDR2 SYGVKD. The V gene lost 3 bases and the J gene lost 3 bases, with 5 bases spanning the gap. The CDR3 totals 12 residues. The CDR3 region is CAISDYYTEAFF. The DNA of the CDR3 is TGTGCCATCAGTGACTATTACACTGAAGCTTTCTTT.

The chain is built from TRBV2 and TRBJ1-1; D might be TRBD1 (6 bases). CDR3 size: 13 residues. The germline V and J ends were trimmed by 7 bases and 3 bases, with 12 bases remaining between them. The germline V gene encodes CDR1 SNHLY and CDR2 FYNNEI. This CDR3 reads CASNGGAYTEAFF. The CDR3 bases are TGTGCCAGCAACGGGGGGGCTTACACTGAAGCTTTCTTT.

This clonotype was seen once. This chain connects TRBV12-3 or TRBV12-4 to TRBJ1-4, with D hard to call. Trimming left V 3 bases short and J 8 bases short, with 7 bases between. The CDR3 spans 12 residues. For the CDR3, the DNA is TGTGCCAGCAGTTTTATTCTGGAAAAACTGTTTTTT. As protein: CASSFILEKLFF.

Regarding this clonotype: Since no conserved phenylalanine or tryptophan closes the CDR3, a read error is the likely cause. V gene TRBV5-5 combines with J gene TRBJ2-3; D gene uncertain. The germline V gene encodes CDR1 SGHKS and CDR2 YYEKEE (reference sequence). The length of the CDR3 is 15 residues. With 2 bases removed from V and 2 bases from J, the gap between germline ends came to 12 bases. The CDR3: CASSFNPDITDTQYL. The CDR3 region has the DNA TGTGCCAGCAGCTTTAACCCAGATATCACAGATACGCAGTATTTA.

This clonotype was detected only a few times. A read error may produce the germline difference seen at one junction end. The rearrangement uses TRBV15 and TRBJ1-3, with D maybe TRBD1 (5 bases). This CDR3 has 15 amino acids. The V gene's germline CDR1 is LNHNV and CDR2 YYDKDF (reference sequence). The CDR3: CATSREGLFGNTIYF. CDR3 bases: TGTGCCACCAGCCGAGAGGGGTTGTTTGGAAACACCATATATTTT. Looking up the rest from reference TRBV15 and TRBJ1-3 gives the full variable domain: DAMVIQNPRYQVTQFGKPVTLSCSQTLNHNVMYWYQQKSSQAPKLLFHYYDKDFNNEADTPDNFQSRRPNTSFCFLDIRSPGLGDTAMYLCATSREGLFGNTIYFGEGSWLTVV.

The J gene is TRBJ2-1, the V gene TRBV1. TRBV1 is an annotated pseudogene. The CDR3 has 18 residues. The CDR3 protein is CTSSQRFLAVLSYNEQFF. DNA of the CDR3: TGCACCAGCAGCCAGCGCTTTTTAGCTGTGCTGTCCTACAATGAGCAGTTCTTC.

The CDR3 bases are TGTGCCACCAGCAGGACAGGGACGAACAATGAGCAGTTCTTC. Its protein product is CATSRTGTNNEQFF. The chain carries TRBV24-1 and TRBJ2-1; 8 nucleotides agree with TRBD1. CDR3 length: 14 residues. Germline CDR1 reads KGHDR; CDR2 reads SFDVKD. The trim removed 7 bases at V and 5 bases at J, leaving 6 bases unmatched.

The chain's CDR3 is CASSLGSGYEQYF. CDR3 DNA: TGTGCCAGCAGCTTAGGTTCCGGCTACGAGCAGTACTTC. The rearrangement uses TRBV11-2 and TRBJ2-7; D not resolved. CDR3 size: 13 residues. Germline loops: CDR1 SGHAT, CDR2 FQNNGV. The V end lost 1 base, the J end lost 3 bases, and 7 bases lay between the germline ends.

The chain uses TRBV29-1 and TRBJ2-5; D is perhaps TRBD1 (6 bases). This CDR3 region has 13 residues. Trimming left V 6 bases short and J 5 bases short, with 16 bases between. CDR1 and CDR2 from the germline V gene are SQVTM and ANQGSEA. The CDR3 coding sequence is TGCAGCGTCGCCAAGACAGGTGCCGAGACCCAGTACTTC. This sequence encodes CSVAKTGAETQYF.

J is TRBJ2-7 and V is TRBV11-1; D not resolved. The germline CDR1 and CDR2 sequences are SGHAT and FQDESV (reference sequence). Trimming left V 0 bases short and J 0 bases short, with 6 bases between. This CDR3 comprises 14 residues. The CDR3 reads CASSLASASYEQYF. The CDR3 DNA sequence: TGTGCCAGCAGCTTAGCGTCGGCCTCCTACGAGCAGTACTTC.

This rearrangement joins TRBV12-3 or TRBV12-4 to TRBJ1-3; 7 bases agree with TRBD1. V lost 2 bases to trimming and J lost 2 bases; unmatched junction nucleotides: 6. The CDR3 is 16 residues long. The CDR3 coding sequence is TGTGCCAGCAGTTTAAGAGCAGGGGGTACTGGAAACACCATATATTTT. This sequence encodes CASSLRAGGTGNTIYF.

This clonotype was seen a handful of times. The V call is TRBV28, the J call TRBJ2-2; no clear D gene. Germline V gene lookup returns CDR1 MDHEN and CDR2 SYDVKM. The CDR3 is 14 residues long. V shed 4 bases and J shed 3 bases, with 9 bases lying between them. The CDR3 spells CASSSVSYTGELFF. The DNA of the CDR3 is TGTGCCAGCAGTTCTGTTTCCTACACCGGGGAGCTGTTTTTT. Complete variable domain (other parts from reference TRBV28 and TRBJ2-2): DVKVTQSSRYLVKRTGEKVFLECVQDMDHENMFWYRQDPGLGLRLIYFSYDVKMKEKGDIPEGYSVSREKKERFSLILESASTNQTSMYLCASSSVSYTGELFFGEGSRLTVL.

The chain couples TRBV27 to TRBJ2-5; 8 bases agree with TRBD1. The germline V gene has CDR1 MNHEY and CDR2 SMNVEV (reference sequence). CDR3 size: 17 residues. J lost 0 bases, V lost 6 bases, and 12 bases had no gene match. The CDR3 region is CASSSIGTGRYQETQYF. CDR3 DNA sequence: TGTGCCAGCAGCTCGATAGGGACAGGCCGATACCAAGAGACCCAGTACTTC.

This clonotype has a count of ten or more. The chain employs TRBV5-1 and TRBJ1-6; D unresolved. CDR3 length: 13 residues. The V end lost 5 bases, the J end lost 8 bases, and 11 bases lay between the germline ends. CDR1 and CDR2 (germline): SGHRS, YFSETQ. The CDR3 bases are TGCGCCAGCAGTAGGGCAGAAGATTCACCCCTCCACTTT. Its protein is CASSRAEDSPLHF.

The chain combines TRBV2 with TRBJ1-1; D possibly corresponds to TRBD1 (6 bases). Per germline, CDR1 SNHLY and CDR2 FYNNEI. There are 13 residues in the CDR3. V lost 7 bases to trimming and J lost 4 bases, with 13 bases between them. This chain's CDR3 is CASKYQGITEAFF. The DNA for the CDR3 is TGTGCCAGCAAATACCAGGGGATCACTGAAGCTTTCTTT.

This clonotype was seen repeatedly, ten times or more. The chain joins TRBV6-2 or TRBV6-3 to TRBJ1-5, with D maybe TRBD1 (6 bases). Germline assignment: CDR1 MNHEY and CDR2 SVGEGT. Trimming removed 6 bases from V and 6 bases from J, with 15 bases in between. This CDR3 contains 14 residues. The CDR3 nucleotides read TGTGCCAGCAGGCGGGGGGGGGCCGGTCAGCCCCAGCATTTT. Translated, it gives CASRRGGAGQPQHF.

This clonotype was seen ten or more times. The chain joins TRBV7-9 to TRBJ1-1; D is unresolved. V was cut by 8 bases and J by 1 base, with 8 bases left in between. The CDR3 sequence is 12 residues long. CDR1 is SEHNR and CDR2 is FQNEAQ in the germline V gene (reference sequence). The DNA for the CDR3 is TGTGCCAGCGGACGGGGGAACACTGAAGCTTTCTTT. Encoded protein: CASGRGNTEAFF. The full variable domain, its missing parts supplied by reference TRBV7-9 and TRBJ1-1, is DTGVSQNPRHKITKRGQNVTFRCDPISEHNRLYWYRQTLGQGPEFLTYFQNEAQLEKSRLLSDRFSAERPKGSFSTLEIQRTEQGDSAMYLCASGRGNTEAFFGQGTRLTVV.

At least ten counts were recorded for this clonotype. The chain has TRBV19 and TRBJ1-5; D uncertain. V gave up 11 bases and J gave up 2 bases, with 7 bases separating them. The CDR3 extends over 11 amino acids. Per germline, CDR1 LNHDA and CDR2 SQIVND (reference sequence). The CDR3 sequence: CASGGNQPQHF. The CDR3 DNA reads TGTGCCTCCGGGGGCAATCAGCCCCAGCATTTT.

In this sample, this clonotype turned up a few times. The rearrangement links TRBV11-3 to TRBJ2-5; 7 bases agree with TRBD1. The CDR3 has 14 residues. CDR1 and CDR2 (germline): SGHNT, YENEEA. Trimming removed 4 bases from V and 2 bases from J; junction bases left unmatched: 4. The DNA for the CDR3 is TGTGCCAGCAGCTCACGACAGGGACAAGAGACCCAGTACTTC. It codes for CASSSRQGQETQYF. Together with reference TRBV11-3 and TRBJ2-5, the CDR3 gives the full variable domain: EAGVVQSPRYKIIEKKQPVAFWCNPISGHNTLYWYLQNLGQGPELLIRYENEEAVDDSQLPKDRFSAERLKGVDSTLKIQPAELGDSAVYLCASSSRQGQETQYFGPGTRLLVL.

This clonotype showed up many times. The chain combines TRBV5-1 with TRBJ1-1, with D uncertain. Germline CDR1 and CDR2: SGHRS and YFSETQ. Trimming took off 0 bases at V and 6 bases at J, with 12 bases between the two ends. This CDR3 comprises 14 residues. The CDR3 region has the DNA TGCGCCAGCAGCTTGGTCGGAATTTCGGCTGAAGCTTTCTTT. This encodes CASSLVGISAEAFF.

This clonotype was seen once. It may be a read error: a sequence one base away is much more abundant. This sequence joins TRBV11-2 and TRBJ2-2, with D unclear. The CDR3 runs 14 residues. CDR1 and CDR2 (germline): SGHAT, FQNNGV. CDR3 DNA: TGTGCCAGCAGCTTACCGGCGAACACCGTGGAGCTGTTTTTT. This sequence encodes CASSLPANTVELFF.

This clonotype appeared many times. The chain recombines TRBV4-2 with TRBJ2-2, with D possibly matching TRBD1 (5 bases). The CDR3 covers 15 residues. With 0 bases removed from V and 3 bases from J, the gap between germline ends came to 8 bases. Per the germline V gene, CDR1 is LGHNA and CDR2 is YNFKEQ. CDR3 coding DNA: TGTGCCAGCAGCCAAGATCTAGGGGACACCGGGGAGCTGTTTTTT. Translating gives CASSQDLGDTGELFF.

This chain's CDR3 is CASRVSQTQYF. In DNA, the CDR3 is TGTGCCAGCCGGGTTAGCCAGACCCAGTACTTC. The chain links TRBV21-1 to TRBJ2-5. TRBV21-1 represents a pseudogene. The CDR3 consists of 11 residues.

V is TRBV7-4 and J is TRBJ2-7; a possible D gene is TRBD1 (6 bases). The CDR3 runs to 15 residues. Germline lookup yields CDR1 SGHVT and CDR2 SQSDAQ. Trimming pared 5 bases from V and 0 bases from J, leaving 14 bases between. The CDR3 here is CASSARTVYSYEQYF. CDR3 DNA sequence: TGTGCCAGCAGCGCCCGGACAGTTTACTCCTACGAGCAGTACTTC.